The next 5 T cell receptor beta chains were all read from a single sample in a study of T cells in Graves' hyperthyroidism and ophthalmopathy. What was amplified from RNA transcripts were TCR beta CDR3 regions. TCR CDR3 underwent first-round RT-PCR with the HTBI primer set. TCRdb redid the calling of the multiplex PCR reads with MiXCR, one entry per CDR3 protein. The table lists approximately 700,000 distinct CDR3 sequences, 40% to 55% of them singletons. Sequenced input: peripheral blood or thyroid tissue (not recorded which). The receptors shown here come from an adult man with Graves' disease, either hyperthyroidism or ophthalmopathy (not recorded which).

The CDR3 here is CSVEQGDTQYF. For the CDR3, the DNA is TGCAGCGTTGAACAGGGTGATACGCAGTATTTT. V and J are TRBV29-1 and TRBJ2-3; tentatively, D is TRBD1 (5 bases). Germline CDR1 SQVTM, CDR2 ANQGSEA. This CDR3 contains 11 residues. V gave up 2 bases and J gave up 6 bases, with 6 bases separating them.

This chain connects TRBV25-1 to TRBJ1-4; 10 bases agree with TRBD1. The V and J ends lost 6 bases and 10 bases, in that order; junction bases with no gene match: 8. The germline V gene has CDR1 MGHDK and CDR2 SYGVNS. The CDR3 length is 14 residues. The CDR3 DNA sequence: TGTGCCAGCAGCTTGACAGGGGGCGTGGGAAAACTGTTTTTT. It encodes CASSLTGGVGKLFF.

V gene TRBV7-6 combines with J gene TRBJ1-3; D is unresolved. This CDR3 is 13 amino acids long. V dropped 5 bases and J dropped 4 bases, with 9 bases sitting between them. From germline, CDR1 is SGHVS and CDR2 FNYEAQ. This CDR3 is CASSRGGGNTIYF. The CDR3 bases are TGTGCCAGCAGCCGCGGCGGGGGAAACACCATATATTTT.

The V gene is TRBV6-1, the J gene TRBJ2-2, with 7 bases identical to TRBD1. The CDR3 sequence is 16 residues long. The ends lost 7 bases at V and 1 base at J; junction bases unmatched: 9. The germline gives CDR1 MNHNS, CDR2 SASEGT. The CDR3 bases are TGTGCCAGCACCATCCGCAGGGGGTTGAACACCGGGGAGCTGTTTTTT. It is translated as CASTIRRGLNTGELFF.

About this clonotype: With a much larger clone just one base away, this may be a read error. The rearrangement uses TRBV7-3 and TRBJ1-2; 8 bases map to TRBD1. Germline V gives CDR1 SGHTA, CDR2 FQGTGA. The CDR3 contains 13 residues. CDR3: CANSSGQGRGYTF. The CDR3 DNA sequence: TGTGCCAACAGCTCCGGACAGGGTCGTGGCTACACCTTC.